The present entry profiles one T cell receptor beta chain with its context. These data originate in a study of blood T cell repertoires in COVID-19. Study information: The United States, Italy and Spain supplied acute and convalescent COVID-19 samples.

Grouping used clinical history reported by participants in a survey and questionnaire. Germline CDR1 and CDR2: SGHVS and FQNEAQ. The CDR3 is 14 residues long. Trimming removed 6 bases from V and 8 bases from J; junction bases left unmatched: 4. Assay: immunoSEQ multiplex PCR; the TCRdb copy retains only in-frame clones and omits some. The sample records around 230,000 clones, 86% being singletons. The sample taken for sequencing was PBMCs or T cells enriched from blood (not recorded which). The chain employs TRBV7-8 and TRBJ1-6; 10 bases agree with TRBD1. This clonotype originated in a woman between 40 and 50 years old with acute COVID-19. This chain's CDR3 is CASRPTGGHSPLHF. Written as DNA, the CDR3 is TGTGCCAGCAGGCCGACAGGGGGCCATTCACCCCTCCACTTT.